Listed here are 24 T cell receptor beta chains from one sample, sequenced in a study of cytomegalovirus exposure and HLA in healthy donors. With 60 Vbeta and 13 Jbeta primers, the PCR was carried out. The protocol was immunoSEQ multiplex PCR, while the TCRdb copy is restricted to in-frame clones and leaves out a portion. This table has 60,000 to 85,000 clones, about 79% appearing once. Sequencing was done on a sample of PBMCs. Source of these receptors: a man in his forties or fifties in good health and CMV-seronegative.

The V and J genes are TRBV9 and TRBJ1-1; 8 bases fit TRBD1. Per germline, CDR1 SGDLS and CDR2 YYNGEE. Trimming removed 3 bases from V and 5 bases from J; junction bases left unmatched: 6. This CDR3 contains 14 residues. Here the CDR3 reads CASSDDRGGTEAFF. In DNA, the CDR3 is TGTGCCAGCAGCGACGACAGGGGAGGAACTGAAGCTTTCTTT.

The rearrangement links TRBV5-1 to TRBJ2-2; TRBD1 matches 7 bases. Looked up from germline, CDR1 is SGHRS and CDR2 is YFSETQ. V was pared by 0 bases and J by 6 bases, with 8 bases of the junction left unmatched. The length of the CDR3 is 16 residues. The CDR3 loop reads CASSLAKGQLAGELFF. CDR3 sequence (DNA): TGCGCCAGCAGCTTGGCCAAGGGACAGCTAGCCGGGGAGCTGTTTTTT.

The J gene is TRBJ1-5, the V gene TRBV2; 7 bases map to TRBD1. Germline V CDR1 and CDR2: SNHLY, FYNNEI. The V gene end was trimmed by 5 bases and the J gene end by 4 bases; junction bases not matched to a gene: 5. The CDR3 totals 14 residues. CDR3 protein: CASSKGAQNQPQHF. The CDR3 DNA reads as TGTGCCAGCAGTAAGGGGGCTCAAAATCAGCCCCAGCATTTT.

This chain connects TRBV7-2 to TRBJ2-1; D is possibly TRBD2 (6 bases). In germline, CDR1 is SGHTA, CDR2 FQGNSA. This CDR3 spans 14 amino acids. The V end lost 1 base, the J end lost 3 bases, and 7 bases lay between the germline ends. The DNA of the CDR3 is TGTGCCAGCAGCTTAGTGGGGGGCTACAATGAGCAGTTCTTC. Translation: CASSLVGGYNEQFF.

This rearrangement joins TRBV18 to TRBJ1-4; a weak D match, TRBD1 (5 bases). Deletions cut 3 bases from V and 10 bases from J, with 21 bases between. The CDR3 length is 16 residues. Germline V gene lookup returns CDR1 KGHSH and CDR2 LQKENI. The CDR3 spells CASSPPRGGRQGKLFF. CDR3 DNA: TGTGCCAGCTCACCGCCGCGCGGGGGGAGGCAAGGAAAACTGTTTTTT.

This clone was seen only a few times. CDR3 in amino acids: CASSPRLARKQYF. The CDR3 DNA reads TGTGCCAGCAGCCCGCGACTAGCTCGCAAGCAGTACTTC. This sequence joins TRBV7-8 and TRBJ2-7; 7 positions match TRBD2. Germline CDR1 SGHVS, CDR2 FQNEAQ. The CDR3 is made up of 13 amino acids. V lost 5 bases and J lost 8; bases outside the gene matches: 9.

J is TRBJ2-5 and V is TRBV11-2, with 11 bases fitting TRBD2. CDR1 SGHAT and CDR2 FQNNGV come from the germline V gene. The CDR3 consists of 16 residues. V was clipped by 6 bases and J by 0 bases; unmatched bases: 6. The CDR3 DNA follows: TGTGCCAGCAGTCTGAAACTAGCGGGAGACCAAGAGACCCAGTACTTC. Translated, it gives CASSLKLAGDQETQYF.

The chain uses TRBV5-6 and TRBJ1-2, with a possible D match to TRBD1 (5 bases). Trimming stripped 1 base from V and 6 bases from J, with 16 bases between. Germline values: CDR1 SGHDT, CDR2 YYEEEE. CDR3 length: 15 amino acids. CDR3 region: CASSLIGREGHGYTF. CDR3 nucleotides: TGTGCCAGCAGCTTGATTGGCAGGGAAGGACATGGCTACACCTTC.

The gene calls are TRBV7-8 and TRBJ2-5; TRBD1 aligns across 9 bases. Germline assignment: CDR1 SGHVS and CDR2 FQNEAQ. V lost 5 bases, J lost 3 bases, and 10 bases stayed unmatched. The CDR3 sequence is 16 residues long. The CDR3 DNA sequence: TGTGCCAGCAGCAGCAGTCCGGGACAGGGAGAAGAGACCCAGTACTTC. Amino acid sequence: CASSSSPGQGEETQYF.

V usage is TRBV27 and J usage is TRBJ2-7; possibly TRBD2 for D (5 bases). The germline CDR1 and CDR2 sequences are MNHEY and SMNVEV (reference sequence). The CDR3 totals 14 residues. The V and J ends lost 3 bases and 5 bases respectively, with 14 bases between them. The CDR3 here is CASSFLGPGNEQYF. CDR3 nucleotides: TGTGCCAGCAGTTTTTTAGGACCCGGGAACGAGCAGTACTTC.

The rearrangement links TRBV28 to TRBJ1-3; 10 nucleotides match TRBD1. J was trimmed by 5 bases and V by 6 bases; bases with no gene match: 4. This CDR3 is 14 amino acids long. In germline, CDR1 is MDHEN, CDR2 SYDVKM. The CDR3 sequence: CASRTGGGRNTIYF. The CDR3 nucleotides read TGTGCCAGCAGGACAGGGGGCGGTAGAAACACCATATATTTT.

CDR3 DNA: TGTGCCAGCAGTCCGGGACTAGGGGGCGAGACCCAGTACTTC. Its protein is CASSPGLGGETQYF. The chain joins TRBV28 to TRBJ2-5; D may be TRBD2 (8 bases). Germline V gene lookup returns CDR1 MDHEN and CDR2 SYDVKM. This CDR3 comprises 14 residues. The germline V and J ends were trimmed by 5 bases and 5 bases, with 15 bases remaining between them.

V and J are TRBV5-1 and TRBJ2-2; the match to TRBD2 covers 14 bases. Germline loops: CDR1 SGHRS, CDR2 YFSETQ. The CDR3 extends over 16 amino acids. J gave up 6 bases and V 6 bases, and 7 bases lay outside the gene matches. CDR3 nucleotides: TGCGCCAGCATCGCCGGGACTAGCGGGAGCGCCGGGGAGCTGTTTTTT. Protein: CASIAGTSGSAGELFF.

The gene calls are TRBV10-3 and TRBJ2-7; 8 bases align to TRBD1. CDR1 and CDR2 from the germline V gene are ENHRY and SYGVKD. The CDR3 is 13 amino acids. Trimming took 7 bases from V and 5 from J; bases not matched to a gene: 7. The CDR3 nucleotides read TGTGCCATCAACGAGGACAGGGCAAACGAGCAGTACTTC. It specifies CAINEDRANEQYF.

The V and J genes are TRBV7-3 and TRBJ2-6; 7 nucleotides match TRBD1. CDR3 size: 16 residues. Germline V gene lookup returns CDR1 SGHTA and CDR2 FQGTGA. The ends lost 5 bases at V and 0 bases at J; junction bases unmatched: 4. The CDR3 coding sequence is TGTGCCAGCAGCAGGGACAGATTCTCTGGGGCCAACGTCCTGACTTTC. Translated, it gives CASSRDRFSGANVLTF. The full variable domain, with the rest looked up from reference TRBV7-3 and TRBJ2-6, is GAGVSQTPSNKVTEKGKYVELRCDPISGHTALYWYRQSLGQGPEFLIYFQGTGAADDSGLPNDRFFAVRPEGSVSTLKIQRTERGDSAVYLCASSRDRFSGANVLTFGAGSRLTVL.

The CDR3 loop reads CASSLGPQGGNEKLFF. The CDR3 DNA is TGCGCCAGCAGCTTGGGTCCCCAGGGTGGAAATGAAAAACTGTTTTTT. J is TRBJ1-4 and V is TRBV5-1; maybe TRBD1 (5 bases). The CDR3 has 16 residues. Looked up from germline, CDR1 is SGHRS and CDR2 is YFSETQ. Trimming removed 0 bases at V and 5 bases at J, with 14 bases between.

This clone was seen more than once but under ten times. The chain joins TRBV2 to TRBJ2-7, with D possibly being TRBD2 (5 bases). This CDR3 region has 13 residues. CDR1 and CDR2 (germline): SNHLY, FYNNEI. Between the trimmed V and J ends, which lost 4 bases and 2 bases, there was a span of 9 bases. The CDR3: CASSGLATYEQYF. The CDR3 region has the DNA TGTGCCAGCAGTGGGCTAGCCACCTACGAGCAGTACTTC.

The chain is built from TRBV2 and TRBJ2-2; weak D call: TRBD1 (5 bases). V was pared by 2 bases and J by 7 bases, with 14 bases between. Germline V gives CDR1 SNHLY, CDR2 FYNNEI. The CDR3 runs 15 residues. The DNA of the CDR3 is TGTGCCAGCAGTGAAAATTCCAGGGTGGTCGGGGAGCTGTTTTTT. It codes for CASSENSRVVGELFF.

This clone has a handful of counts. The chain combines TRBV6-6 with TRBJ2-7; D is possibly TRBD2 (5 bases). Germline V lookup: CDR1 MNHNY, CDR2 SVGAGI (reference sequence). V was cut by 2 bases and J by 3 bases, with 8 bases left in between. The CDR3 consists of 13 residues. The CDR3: CASSYRGGYEQYF. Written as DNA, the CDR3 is TGTGCCAGCAGTTACCGAGGAGGCTACGAGCAGTACTTC.

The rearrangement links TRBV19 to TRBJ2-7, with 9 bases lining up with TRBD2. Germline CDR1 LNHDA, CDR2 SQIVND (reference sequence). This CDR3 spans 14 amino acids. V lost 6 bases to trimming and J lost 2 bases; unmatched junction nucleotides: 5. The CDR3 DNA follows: TGTGCCAGTAGGCCGGGACTAGCTCCCTACGAGCAGTACTTC. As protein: CASRPGLAPYEQYF. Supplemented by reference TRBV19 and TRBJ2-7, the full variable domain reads DGGITQSPKYLFRKEGQNVTLSCEQNLNHDAMYWYRQDPGQGLRLIYYSQIVNDFQKGDIAEGYSVSREKKESFPLTVTSAQKNPTAFYLCASRPGLAPYEQYFGPGTRLTVT.

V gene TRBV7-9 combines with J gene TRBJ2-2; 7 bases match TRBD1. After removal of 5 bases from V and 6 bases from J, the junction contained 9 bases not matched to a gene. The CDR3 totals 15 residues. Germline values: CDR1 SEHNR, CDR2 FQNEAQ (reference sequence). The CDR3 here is CASSALTGAAGELFF. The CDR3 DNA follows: TGTGCCAGCAGCGCCCTCACAGGGGCGGCCGGGGAGCTGTTTTTT.

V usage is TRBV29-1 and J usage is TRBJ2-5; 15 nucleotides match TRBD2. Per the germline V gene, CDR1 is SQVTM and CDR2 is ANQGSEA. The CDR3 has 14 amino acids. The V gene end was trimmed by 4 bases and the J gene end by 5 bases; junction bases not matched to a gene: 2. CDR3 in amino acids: CSVGGTSGRETQYF. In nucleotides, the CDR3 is TGCAGCGTTGGGGGGACTAGCGGGAGGGAGACCCAGTACTTC.

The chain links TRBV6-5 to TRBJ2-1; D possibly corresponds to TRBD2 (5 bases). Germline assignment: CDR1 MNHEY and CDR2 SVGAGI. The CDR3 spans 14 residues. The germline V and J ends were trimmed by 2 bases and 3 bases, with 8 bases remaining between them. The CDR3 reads CASSYDRGYNEQFF. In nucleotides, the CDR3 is TGTGCCAGCAGTTACGACCGGGGCTACAATGAGCAGTTCTTC.

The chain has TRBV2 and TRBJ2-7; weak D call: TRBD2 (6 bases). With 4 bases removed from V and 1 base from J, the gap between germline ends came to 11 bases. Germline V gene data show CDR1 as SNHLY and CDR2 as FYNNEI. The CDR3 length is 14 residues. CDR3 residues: CASSVSGFSYEQYF. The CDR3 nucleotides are TGTGCCAGCAGTGTTAGCGGATTTTCCTACGAGCAGTACTTC.